These 29 T cell receptor beta chains came from one sample sequenced in a study of T cell changes during pregnancy in multiple sclerosis. The method was immunoSEQ multiplex PCR; TCRdb's version includes in-frame clones alone and lacks a portion of them. The repertoire holds 40,000 to 50,000 clones, 90% to 95% seen once, with around 6.3% in the top ten. The sample here was CD8+ T cells from peripheral blood mononuclear cells, taken in the third trimester of pregnancy. The receptors originated from a female donor with multiple sclerosis, enrolled in a pregnancy study.

This clone was detected only once. The J gene is TRBJ1-5, the V gene TRBV6-5; the D is unclear. V was pared by 6 bases and J by 0 bases, with 12 bases between. The CDR3 spans 15 residues. Germline V gives CDR1 MNHEY, CDR2 SVGAGI. CDR3 in amino acids: CASRQRSDSNQPQHF. In DNA form, the CDR3 reads TGTGCCAGCAGACAGCGGTCCGATAGCAATCAGCCCCAGCATTTT.

Only a few counts were recorded for this clone. This chain uses TRBV6-5 with TRBJ1-1, with a tentative D call TRBD1 (5 bases). This CDR3 comprises 15 residues. Trimming stripped 6 bases from V and 4 bases from J, with 18 bases between. Germline V gene lookup returns CDR1 MNHEY and CDR2 SVGAGI. CDR3 in amino acids: CASRDAGELSTEAFF. Here the CDR3 DNA reads TGTGCCAGCAGAGACGCGGGGGAGTTAAGCACTGAAGCTTTCTTT.

CDR3 residues: CASSLPGTEQETQYF. As DNA, the CDR3 is TGCGCCAGCAGCCTACCCGGGACAGAGCAAGAGACCCAGTACTTC. The rearrangement uses TRBV10-1 and TRBJ2-5; 7 nucleotides align to TRBD1. V lost 6 bases and J lost 2; bases outside the gene matches: 9. The CDR3 is 15 residues long. CDR1 is WNHNN and CDR2 is SYGVQD in the germline V gene (reference sequence).

The genes are TRBV27 and TRBJ2-1, with 8 bases that match TRBD2. V trimming: 4 bases; J trimming: 7 bases; junction bases outside the gene matches: 9. CDR3 length: 15 residues. Germline values: CDR1 MNHEY, CDR2 SMNVEV (reference sequence). CDR3 sequence reads: CASSYDSGAGNEQFF. DNA for the CDR3: TGTGCCAGCAGTTACGATAGCGGGGCGGGTAATGAGCAGTTCTTC.

This chain joins TRBV28 and TRBJ2-5; 7 nucleotides agree with TRBD1. V lost 6 bases to trimming and J lost 2 bases; unmatched junction nucleotides: 6. Germline V gene data show CDR1 as MDHEN and CDR2 as SYDVKM. This CDR3 has 14 residues. Written as DNA, the CDR3 is TGTGCCAGCAGCTTGGGGACAGTTCAAGAGACCCAGTACTTC. Its translation: CASSLGTVQETQYF.

CDR3 DNA sequence: TGTGCCAGCAGCGTTACCGGGCGGGACAGCCGTTGCTTTGATGAAAAACTGTTTTTT. This sequence encodes CASSVTGRDSRCFDEKLFF. The V gene is TRBV9, the J gene TRBJ1-4; 7 bases line up with TRBD1. Germline lookup yields CDR1 SGDLS and CDR2 YYNGEE. Germline trimming cut 2 bases from V and 6 bases from J; bases unmatched to any gene: 19. This CDR3 is 19 amino acids long.

This chain links TRBV11-2 with TRBJ2-7; D uncertain. Trimming took 6 bases from V and 0 from J, leaving 9 bases between them. The germline V gene encodes CDR1 SGHAT and CDR2 FQNNGV. The CDR3 is 13 residues long. The DNA for the CDR3 is TGTGCCAGCAGGAGGCCTAGCTCCTACGAGCAGTACTTC. It is translated as CASRRPSSYEQYF.

The chain is built from TRBV4-1 and TRBJ2-7; D is unresolved. This CDR3 comprises 15 residues. Trimming removed 1 base from V and 0 bases from J, with 10 bases in between. Germline CDR1 reads MGHRA; CDR2 reads YSYEKL. CDR3 protein: CASSQGAYSSYEQYF. CDR3 sequence (DNA): TGCGCCAGCAGCCAAGGAGCTTATAGCTCCTACGAGCAGTACTTC.

This clone was detected once. V and J are TRBV4-2 and TRBJ1-1, with TRBD1 as a possible D gene (5 bases). V lost 1 base to trimming and J lost 4 bases, with 10 bases between them. The CDR3 sequence is 14 residues long. Germline CDR1 is LGHNA and CDR2 is YNFKEQ. In nucleotides, the CDR3 is TGTGCCAGCAGCCAAGTAGGGGAGGGCACTGAAGCTTTCTTT. Amino acid sequence: CASSQVGEGTEAFF.

CDR3 in amino acids: CASSVGTGAHYEQYF. CDR3 nucleotides: TGTGCCAGCAGTGTTGGGACAGGGGCCCACTACGAGCAGTACTTC. The chain has TRBV6-5 and TRBJ2-7; 10 bases are shared with TRBD1. CDR1 MNHEY and CDR2 SVGAGI come from the germline V gene. The J segment lost 3 bases and the V segment lost 5 bases, leaving 7 bases of the junction unmatched. The CDR3 length is 15 residues.

Only one count was recorded for this clone. The V call is TRBV7-2, the J call TRBJ2-2; D gene unclear. CDR3 length equals 11 residues. Germline CDR1 is SGHTA and CDR2 is FQGNSA. The V gene lost 5 bases and the J gene lost 4 bases, with 2 bases spanning the gap. The CDR3 DNA reads TGTGCCAGCAGCCGCACCGGGGAGCTGTTTTTT. Translated, it gives CASSRTGELFF.

CDR3 coding DNA: TGTGCCAGCAGCCGTACCTGGACTTTACCGCAAGATACGCAGTATTTT. Its protein product is CASSRTWTLPQDTQYF. This rearrangement joins TRBV27 to TRBJ2-3; D is perhaps TRBD2 (5 bases). The CDR3 extends over 16 amino acids. The V end was cut by 6 bases, the J end by 5 bases, with 21 bases between. Looked up from germline, CDR1 is MNHEY and CDR2 is SMNVEV (reference sequence).

This clone came up once. This chain joins TRBV15 and TRBJ2-3; possible D gene TRBD1, 6 bases. The CDR3 is made up of 18 amino acids. Trimming cost V 4 bases and J 1 base, with 21 bases left between them. The germline V gene encodes CDR1 LNHNV and CDR2 YYDKDF (reference sequence). CDR3 sequence reads: CATSTLGQGNQRTDTQYF. The CDR3 DNA reads as TGTGCCACCAGCACCCTAGGGCAGGGGAACCAACGCACAGATACGCAGTATTTT.

The genes are TRBV28 and TRBJ2-7, with 15 bases fitting TRBD2. The CDR3 has 18 amino acids. The germline CDR1 and CDR2 sequences are MDHEN and SYDVKM. J lost 5 bases, V lost 4 bases, and 12 bases had no gene match. The CDR3: CASSSRIRTSGRADEQYF. CDR3 in DNA: TGTGCCAGCAGTTCCCGAATCAGGACTAGCGGGAGGGCCGACGAGCAGTACTTC.

The chain links TRBV10-3 to TRBJ2-1; a possible D gene is TRBD1 (7 bases). Trimming removed 5 bases from V and 3 bases from J, with 14 bases in between. CDR3 size: 15 residues. The germline V gene has CDR1 ENHRY and CDR2 SYGVKD. CDR3 in DNA: TGTGCCATCAGTCCCAGGCGGGACAGCTACAATGAGCAGTTCTTC. It encodes CAISPRRDSYNEQFF.

The chain recombines TRBV5-6 with TRBJ2-4, with TRBD1 matching 8 bases. Per the germline V gene, CDR1 is SGHDT and CDR2 is YYEEEE. The CDR3 loop spans 16 amino acids. V lost 4 bases, J lost 9 bases, and 15 bases stayed unmatched. The CDR3 sequence: CASSPMAGGVLSIQYF. In nucleotides, the CDR3 is TGTGCCAGCAGCCCGATGGCAGGGGGCGTATTAAGCATTCAGTACTTC.

The rearrangement links TRBV7-9 to TRBJ2-7; D unresolved. V lost 5 bases and J lost 3, with 14 bases in between. CDR1 and CDR2 from the germline V gene are SEHNR and FQNEAQ (reference sequence). This CDR3 is built from 14 residues. The CDR3 bases are TGTGCCAGCAGCCATGCTCCTAGAAGCTACGAGCAGTACTTC. It translates to CASSHAPRSYEQYF. The full variable domain, in which reference TRBV7-9 and TRBJ2-7 provide the parts outside the CDR3, is DTGVSQNPRHKITKRGQNVTFRCDPISEHNRLYWYRQTLGQGPEFLTYFQNEAQLEKSRLLSDRFSAERPKGSFSTLEIQRTEQGDSAMYLCASSHAPRSYEQYFGPGTRLTVT.

The CDR3: CASSWTGSGYEQYF. In nucleotides, the CDR3 is TGTGCCAGCAGCTGGACAGGGAGTGGGTACGAGCAGTACTTC. The gene calls are TRBV13 and TRBJ2-7; TRBD1 agrees at 8 bases. V gave up 4 bases and J gave up 4 bases; unmatched junction bases: 6. Germline CDR1 is PRHDT and CDR2 is FYEKMQ (reference sequence). The CDR3 is 14 residues long.

The chain links TRBV19 to TRBJ1-6, with D uncertain. Trimming took off 7 bases at V and 8 bases at J, with 18 bases between the two ends. CDR3 length equals 15 residues. Per the germline V gene, CDR1 is LNHDA and CDR2 is SQIVND (reference sequence). The CDR3 nucleotides are TGTGCCAGTAAAACAAGTGGGGAGTTGGATTCACCCCTCCACTTT. Encoded protein: CASKTSGELDSPLHF. Full variable domain (remainder filled in from reference TRBV19 and TRBJ1-6): DGGITQSPKYLFRKEGQNVTLSCEQNLNHDAMYWYRQDPGQGLRLIYYSQIVNDFQKGDIAEGYSVSREKKESFPLTVTSAQKNPTAFYLCASKTSGELDSPLHFGNGTRLTVT.

This clone was observed once. This chain links TRBV4-2 with TRBJ2-3, with D possibly matching TRBD1 (6 bases). This CDR3 has 17 amino acids. Trimming stripped 2 bases from V and 3 bases from J, with 18 bases between. From germline, CDR1 is LGHNA and CDR2 YNFKEQ. This chain's CDR3 is CASSQQAGGGGTDTQYF. The DNA for the CDR3 is TGTGCCAGCAGCCAACAGGCGGGTGGGGGCGGAACAGATACGCAGTATTTT.

This chain links TRBV4-1 with TRBJ1-1; D is unclear. Germline V gene sequence: CDR1 MGHRA, CDR2 YSYEKL. Deletions cut 3 bases from V and 3 bases from J, with 14 bases between. This CDR3 contains 15 residues. This CDR3 reads CASSQSPSRDTEAFF. The CDR3, as DNA: TGCGCCAGCAGCCAGTCTCCATCCCGGGACACTGAAGCTTTCTTT.

J is TRBJ2-1 and V is TRBV4-3; TRBD2 matches at 11 bases. The CDR3 extends over 15 amino acids. From germline, CDR1 is LGHNA and CDR2 YSLEER. After removal of 4 bases from V and 3 bases from J, the junction contained 2 bases not matched to a gene. CDR3 bases: TGCGCCAGCAGCCCAACTAGCGGGGGCTACAATGAGCAGTTCTTC. Encoded protein: CASSPTSGGYNEQFF.

The J gene is TRBJ2-3, the V gene TRBV7-8; D possibly corresponds to TRBD2 (6 bases). Trimming removed 0 bases from V and 6 bases from J, with 13 bases in between. The germline CDR1 and CDR2 sequences are SGHVS and FQNEAQ. The CDR3 sequence is 15 residues long. The CDR3 region is CASSLAPGGVDTQYF. The CDR3 DNA reads as TGTGCCAGCAGCTTAGCGCCCGGGGGAGTGGATACGCAGTATTTT.

The rearrangement uses TRBV7-9 and TRBJ2-3, with 7 bases that match TRBD2. Germline V gives CDR1 SEHNR, CDR2 FQNEAQ (reference sequence). Trimming at V came to 0 bases and at J to 6 bases, leaving 6 bases not matched to a gene. There are 15 residues in the CDR3. Here the CDR3 reads CASSLAGGGQDTQYF. The CDR3 DNA follows: TGTGCCAGCAGCTTAGCAGGCGGGGGTCAGGATACGCAGTATTTT.

The chain recombines TRBV6-1 with TRBJ2-2, with TRBD1 matching over 7 bases. CDR1 is MNHNS, CDR2 SASEGT, per germline. V was clipped by 9 bases and J by 2 bases; unmatched bases: 3. This CDR3 comprises 13 residues. The CDR3 region is CARGTANTGELFF. CDR3 nucleotides: TGTGCCAGAGGGACAGCTAACACCGGGGAGCTGTTTTTT.

This clone was detected only once. The chain recombines TRBV6-5 with TRBJ2-7; TRBD1 matches at 7 bases. J gave up 3 bases and V 4 bases, and 0 bases lay outside the gene matches. Germline lookup yields CDR1 MNHEY and CDR2 SVGAGI. This CDR3 contains 12 residues. The CDR3 here is CASSWDSYEQYF. CDR3 coding DNA: TGTGCCAGCAGTTGGGACAGCTACGAGCAGTACTTC.

This clone was found many times. V and J are TRBV6-1 and TRBJ1-6, with a tentative D call TRBD1 (5 bases). The length of the CDR3 is 15 residues. V shed 3 bases and J shed 8 bases, with 14 bases lying between them. In germline, CDR1 is MNHNS, CDR2 SASEGT. CDR3 sequence: CASSEPQGSYSPLHF. The CDR3 DNA follows: TGTGCCAGCAGTGAGCCTCAGGGTAGTTATTCACCCCTCCACTTT.

The chain employs TRBV5-1 and TRBJ1-2; D not certain. This CDR3 is 12 amino acids long. Trimming took off 0 bases at V and 6 bases at J, with 6 bases between the two ends. Germline CDR1 reads SGHRS; CDR2 reads YFSETQ. CDR3 in DNA: TGCGCCAGCAGCTTGGAGGGAGATGGCTACACCTTC. It translates to CASSLEGDGYTF.

The V call is TRBV4-3, the J call TRBJ1-2; D remains ambiguous. The CDR3 sequence is 16 residues long. V was shortened by 3 bases and J by 4 bases, with 18 bases between the two germline ends. In germline, CDR1 is LGHNA, CDR2 YSLEER. The DNA for the CDR3 is TGCGCCAGCAGCCAGGCATACCCGCAAGAACCCTATGGCTACACCTTC. This sequence encodes CASSQAYPQEPYGYTF.